The rows below give T cell receptor beta chains drawn from one sample of a study of T cells in Graves' hyperthyroidism and ophthalmopathy. TCRdb re-called the multiplex PCR reads with MiXCR, one entry per CDR3 protein. The sample lists under 300,000 distinct CDR3 sequences, approximately 16% occurring once. Specimen: blood. Receptors were obtained from a woman in her forties or fifties with Graves' hyperthyroidism that later progressed to Graves' ophthalmopathy. The CDR3 runs from the conserved cysteine through the conserved F or W. The order of the fields is CDR3 protein, CDR3 DNA, D gene, J gene, V gene, clone size. D genes are given only for firm matches. Not every row has a clone size; where given, it reads once, few, many or a size class.

CDR3aa: CSASTAGLTEAFF
CDR3nt: TGCAGTGCTAGTACAGCGGGCCTGACTGAAGCTTTCTTT
d_gene: .
j_gene: TRBJ1-1
v_gene: TRBV20-1
abundance: .

CDR3aa: CASSPGGPYTEAFF
CDR3nt: TGTGCCAGCAGTCCCGGGGGGCCCTACACTGAAGCTTTCTTT
d_gene: .
j_gene: TRBJ1-1
v_gene: TRBV28
abundance: many

CDR3aa: CASTRSSGRGKDTQYF
CDR3nt: TGTGCCAGCACGAGGAGTAGCGGGAGAGGGAAGGATACGCAGTATTTT
d_gene: TRBD2
j_gene: TRBJ2-3
v_gene: TRBV28
abundance: .

CDR3aa: CSAPPHRDREYSSNQPQHF
CDR3nt: TGCAGTGCCCCTCCCCATCGGGACAGGGAATACTCTAGCAATCAGCCCCAGCATTTT
d_gene: TRBD1
j_gene: TRBJ1-5
v_gene: TRBV20-1
abundance: few

CDR3aa: CASSSGTGDTGELFF
CDR3nt: TGTGCCAGCAGTTCCGGGACGGGTGACACCGGGGAGCTGTTTTTT
d_gene: .
j_gene: TRBJ2-2
v_gene: TRBV7-9
abundance: many

CDR3aa: CAWSGAVSYNEQFF
CDR3nt: TGTGCCTGGAGTGGGGCAGTCTCCTACAATGAGCAGTTCTTC
d_gene: .
j_gene: TRBJ2-1
v_gene: TRBV30
abundance: many

CDR3aa: CASAAGGRDEQFF
CDR3nt: TGTGCCAGTGCTGCGGGAGGGAGGGATGAGCAGTTCTTC
d_gene: TRBD2
j_gene: TRBJ2-1
v_gene: TRBV19
abundance: many

CDR3aa: CASIMRQSSYEQYF
CDR3nt: TGTGCCAGCATAATGCGGCAGAGCTCCTACGAGCAGTACTTC
d_gene: .
j_gene: TRBJ2-7
v_gene: TRBV2
abundance: many

CDR3aa: CASSVGAGHTEAFF
CDR3nt: TGTGCCAGCAGCGTAGGGGCGGGTCACACTGAAGCTTTCTTT
d_gene: .
j_gene: TRBJ1-1
v_gene: TRBV9
abundance: .

CDR3aa: CASSALSGIWEQYF
CDR3nt: TGTGCCAGCAGTGCCCTTAGCGGGATCTGGGAGCAGTACTTC
d_gene: TRBD2
j_gene: TRBJ2-7
v_gene: TRBV28
abundance: many

CDR3aa: CASSPQTDQETQYF
CDR3nt: TGTGCCAGCTCACCACAGACAGACCAAGAGACCCAGTACTTC
d_gene: .
j_gene: TRBJ2-5
v_gene: TRBV18
abundance: many

CDR3aa: CASRKGVAGEETQYF
CDR3nt: TGTGCCAGCAGAAAAGGGGTTGCGGGAGAAGAGACCCAGTACTTC
d_gene: TRBD2
j_gene: TRBJ2-5
v_gene: TRBV11-2
abundance: many

CDR3aa: CASSHSGLAGGGSSYNEQFF
CDR3nt: TGTGCCAGCAGTCACTCGGGACTAGCGGGAGGAGGAAGCTCCTACAATGAGCAGTTCTTC
d_gene: TRBD2
j_gene: TRBJ2-1
v_gene: TRBV28
abundance: few

CDR3aa: CASRGGGNQPQHF
CDR3nt: TGTGCCAGCAGAGGAGGGGGCAACCAGCCCCAGCATTTT
d_gene: TRBD1
j_gene: TRBJ1-5
v_gene: TRBV6-1
abundance: few

CDR3aa: CASSLHSSYNSPLHF
CDR3nt: TGTGCCAGCAGTTTACACAGCTCCTATAATTCACCCCTCCACTTT
d_gene: .
j_gene: TRBJ1-6
v_gene: TRBV27
abundance: many

CDR3aa: CASSQELSSYEQYF
CDR3nt: TGCGCCAGCAGCCAAGAGCTGTCGTCCTACGAGCAGTACTTC
d_gene: .
j_gene: TRBJ2-7
v_gene: TRBV4-1
abundance: many

CDR3aa: CASSLKSPGQPQHF
CDR3nt: TGTGCCAGCAGTTTGAAATCTCCGGGGCAGCCCCAGCATTTT
d_gene: .
j_gene: TRBJ1-5
v_gene: TRBV27
abundance: .

CDR3aa: CASSSGTRPYNEQFF
CDR3nt: TGTGCCAGCAGTTCCGGGACTCGTCCCTACAATGAGCAGTTCTTC
d_gene: .
j_gene: TRBJ2-1
v_gene: TRBV5-5
abundance: .

CDR3aa: CASSLPDRGPDTQYF
CDR3nt: TGTGCCAGCAGCCTTCCCGACAGGGGCCCAGATACGCAGTATTTT
d_gene: TRBD1
j_gene: TRBJ2-3
v_gene: TRBV11-1
abundance: .

CDR3aa: CASSLAQMNTEAFF
CDR3nt: TGCGCCAGCAGCTTGGCACAGATGAACACTGAAGCTTTCTTT
d_gene: .
j_gene: TRBJ1-1
v_gene: TRBV5-1
abundance: many

CDR3aa: CASSFTGVGAYGYTF
CDR3nt: TGTGCCAGCAGTTTCACAGGGGTTGGTGCCTATGGCTACACCTTC
d_gene: TRBD1
j_gene: TRBJ1-2
v_gene: TRBV28
abundance: .

CDR3aa: CASSLSLAGSYEQYF
CDR3nt: TGTGCCAGCAGTTTAAGCCTAGCGGGTTCCTACGAGCAGTACTTC
d_gene: TRBD2
j_gene: TRBJ2-7
v_gene: TRBV12-3/TRBV12-4
abundance: many

CDR3aa: CASSLSGDRGYTF
CDR3nt: TGTGCCAGCAGTTTATCGGGGGATCGTGGCTACACCTTC
d_gene: .
j_gene: TRBJ1-2
v_gene: TRBV27
abundance: many

CDR3aa: CASSLPGGTQYF
CDR3nt: TGTGCCAGCAGCCTCCCCGGGGGTACGCAGTATTTT
d_gene: .
j_gene: TRBJ2-3
v_gene: TRBV11-2
abundance: many

CDR3aa: CASSRGGPGRYEQYF
CDR3nt: TGTGCCAGCAGTCGAGGGGGCCCAGGGAGATACGAGCAGTACTTC
d_gene: TRBD1
j_gene: TRBJ2-7
v_gene: TRBV12-3/TRBV12-4
abundance: many

CDR3aa: CSAPGSRGETQYF
CDR3nt: TGCAGTGCTCCCGGAAGTAGGGGAGAGACCCAGTACTTC
d_gene: .
j_gene: TRBJ2-5
v_gene: TRBV20-1
abundance: .

CDR3aa: CIYRDRNYGYTF
CDR3nt: TGCATTTACCGGGACAGGAACTATGGCTACACCTTC
d_gene: TRBD1
j_gene: TRBJ1-2
v_gene: TRBV20-1
abundance: .